This passage covers 19 T cell receptor beta chains from one sample sequenced in a study of blood T cell repertoires in COVID-19. Some clones are missing from TCRdb's copy, which holds only in-frame ones; the method was immunoSEQ multiplex PCR. Found here are just under 150,000 clones, roughly 82% of them singletons; the top ten hold approximately 5%. The sample comprised peripheral blood. The source is a human donor in a cohort sampled during active COVID-19.

The rearrangement links TRBV30 to TRBJ2-5; a weak D match, TRBD2 (5 bases). This CDR3 spans 17 amino acids. V lost 5 bases and J 2 bases, leaving 24 bases between the germline ends. CDR1 GTSNPN and CDR2 SVGIG come from the germline V gene (reference sequence). CDR3 protein: CAWARFDNTWRQETQYF. The CDR3 DNA is TGTGCCTGGGCAAGATTCGATAACACTTGGAGGCAAGAGACCCAGTACTTC.

The rearrangement joins TRBV18 to TRBJ1-6, with 7 bases matching TRBD1. V trimming: 3 bases; J trimming: 1 base; junction bases outside the gene matches: 3. This CDR3 region has 16 residues. CDR1 and CDR2 (germline): KGHSH, LQKENI. CDR3 loop: CASSPDRASYNSPLHF. CDR3 nucleotides: TGTGCCAGCTCACCCGACAGGGCTTCCTATAATTCACCCCTCCACTTT. The variable domain in full, with the rest retrieved from reference TRBV18 and TRBJ1-6, is NAGVMQNPRHLVRRRGQEARLRCSPMKGHSHVYWYRQLPEEGLKFMVYLQKENIIDESGMPKERFSAEFPKEGPSILRIQQVVRGDSAAYFCASSPDRASYNSPLHFGNGTRLTVT.

This chain joins TRBV19 and TRBJ2-3; 11 bases match TRBD2. The CDR3 loop spans 18 amino acids. Trimming took 6 bases from V and 0 from J; bases not matched to a gene: 11. The germline CDR1 and CDR2 sequences are LNHDA and SQIVND (reference sequence). CDR3 sequence reads: CASSQGTSGIPSTDTQYF. DNA for the CDR3: TGTGCCAGTAGCCAGGGGACTAGCGGTATACCTAGCACAGATACGCAGTATTTT.

The chain combines TRBV5-4 with TRBJ2-1; D is perhaps TRBD2 (7 bases). Looked up from germline, CDR1 is SGHNT and CDR2 is YYREEE (reference sequence). V was cut by 1 base and J by 7 bases, with 21 bases left in between. This CDR3 is 17 amino acids long. The DNA for the CDR3 is TGTGCCAGCAGCTTGTCTCGCGGGGGCATTATCGATAATGAGCAGTTCTTC. Its translation: CASSLSRGGIIDNEQFF.

V and J are TRBV5-8 and TRBJ1-4; weak D call: TRBD1 (6 bases). Germline CDR1 is SGHTS and CDR2 is YDEGEE. This CDR3 has 14 amino acids. Trimming stripped 0 bases from V and 7 bases from J, with 10 bases between. The CDR3 DNA reads as TGTGCCAGCAGCTTGGACAGGGAGGGTGAAAAACTGTTTTTT. Translated: CASSLDREGEKLFF.

The rearrangement uses TRBV2 and TRBJ2-1; 7 bases agree with TRBD2. Germline CDR1 reads SNHLY; CDR2 reads FYNNEI. CDR3 length: 14 residues. Trimming cost V 8 bases and J 7 bases; bases outside gene matches: 11. The CDR3 nucleotides read TGTGCCAGCCTGCGGGAGTCGGCGGGGAATGAGCAGTTCTTC. This codes for CASLRESAGNEQFF.

The rearrangement joins TRBV6-5 to TRBJ2-7; 9 bases map to TRBD1. The length of the CDR3 is 12 residues. Germline V gene data show CDR1 as MNHEY and CDR2 as SVGAGI. V was clipped by 6 bases and J by 3 bases; unmatched bases: 0. This CDR3 is CASRGQGYEQYV. The CDR3 DNA is TGTGCCAGCAGGGGACAGGGCTACGAGCAGTACGTC.

This clone has only one observation. The rearrangement joins TRBV29-1 to TRBJ1-3, with 8 bases aligning to TRBD1. The CDR3 covers 12 residues. Unmatched junction bases numbered 4, after V lost 2 bases and J lost 10 bases. Per germline, CDR1 SQVTM and CDR2 ANQGSEA. The CDR3 here is CSVETGGKTIYF. The CDR3 nucleotides are TGCAGCGTTGAAACAGGGGGGAAAACCATATATTTT.

V usage is TRBV30 and J usage is TRBJ1-2, with TRBD1 identical over 7 bases. V trimming: 1 base; J trimming: 8 bases; junction bases outside the gene matches: 7. The germline gives CDR1 GTSNPN, CDR2 SVGIG (reference sequence). The CDR3 runs to 13 residues. The CDR3 nucleotides read TGTGCCTGGAGTGCCGACAGGGACGGAGGCTACACCTTC. Encoded protein: CAWSADRDGGYTF.

The gene calls are TRBV2 and TRBJ2-5; TRBD2 matches 10 bases. V shed 7 bases and J 1 base; nucleotides not matched to a gene: 6. The CDR3 length is 15 residues. Per germline, CDR1 SNHLY and CDR2 FYNNEI. The CDR3 DNA is TGTGCCAGCACGCTGGTAGCGGGGGGCCAAGAGACCCAGTACTTC. Protein: CASTLVAGGQETQYF. Full variable domain (remainder filled in from reference TRBV2 and TRBJ2-5): EPEVTQTPSHQVTQMGQEVILRCVPISNHLYFYWYRQILGQKVEFLVSFYNNEISEKSEIFDDQFSVERPDGSNFTLKIRSTKLEDSAMYFCASTLVAGGQETQYFGPGTRLLVL.

The rearrangement links TRBV9 to TRBJ2-7; 7 nucleotides match TRBD1. CDR1 SGDLS and CDR2 YYNGEE come from the germline V gene. The V gene end was trimmed by 3 bases and the J gene end by 1 base; junction bases not matched to a gene: 4. CDR3 size: 14 residues. CDR3 residues: CASSADRISYEQYF. Written as DNA, the CDR3 is TGTGCCAGCAGCGCGGACAGGATATCCTACGAGCAGTACTTC.

This sequence joins TRBV7-9 and TRBJ2-5; D remains ambiguous. Trimming pared 2 bases from V and 9 bases from J, leaving 13 bases between. CDR1 and CDR2 (germline): SEHNR, FQNEAQ (reference sequence). The CDR3 loop spans 13 amino acids. The CDR3, as DNA: TGTGCCAGCAGCTTAACGCAAACCCGGGCCCAGTACTTC. It codes for CASSLTQTRAQYF. Looking up the rest from reference TRBV7-9 and TRBJ2-5 gives the full variable domain: DTGVSQNPRHKITKRGQNVTFRCDPISEHNRLYWYRQTLGQGPEFLTYFQNEAQLEKSRLLSDRFSAERPKGSFSTLEIQRTEQGDSAMYLCASSLTQTRAQYFGPGTRLLVL.

V and J are TRBV2 and TRBJ1-4; weak D call: TRBD1 (6 bases). The ends were cut back, 0 bases at V and 6 bases at J, with 17 bases in the middle. CDR1 is SNHLY and CDR2 is FYNNEI in the germline V gene. This CDR3 has 17 amino acids. The CDR3 DNA follows: TGTGCCAGCAGTGAAGCGACTGGCAGGGGCGCTTATGAAAAACTGTTTTTT. This translates into CASSEATGRGAYEKLFF.

The rearrangement uses TRBV25-1 and TRBJ2-5; TRBD2 matches 8 bases. The germline CDR1 and CDR2 sequences are MGHDK and SYGVNS. V lost 3 bases and J lost 4; bases outside the gene matches: 4. This CDR3 spans 14 amino acids. The chain's CDR3 is CASSDRLARETQYF. The CDR3 bases are TGTGCCAGCAGTGACCGACTAGCGCGAGAGACCCAGTACTTC. The variable domain in full, completed from reference TRBV25-1 and TRBJ2-5, reads EADIYQTPRYLVIGTGKKITLECSQTMGHDKMYWYQQDPGMELHLIHYSYGVNSTEKGDLSSESTVSRIRTEHFPLTLESARPSHTSQYLCASSDRLARETQYFGPGTRLLVL.

This clone appeared a single time. V and J are TRBV12-3 or TRBV12-4 and TRBJ1-4; D might be TRBD1 (6 bases). Trimming took off 3 bases at V and 10 bases at J, with 12 bases between the two ends. The CDR3 extends over 13 amino acids. CDR3 nucleotides: TGTGCCAGCAGTTTTTCCGGGGGGCTAAAACTGTTTTTT. The encoded protein is CASSFSGGLKLFF.

The genes are TRBV18 and TRBJ1-1, with 7 positions matching TRBD1. Germline trimming cut 6 bases from V and 5 bases from J; bases unmatched to any gene: 12. Germline-derived CDR1 and CDR2 are KGHSH and LQKENI. CDR3 length: 15 amino acids. The DNA for the CDR3 is TGTGCCAGCTCCCGACAGGGTCACGAGGGAACTGAAGCTTTCTTT. It encodes CASSRQGHEGTEAFF.

The chain uses TRBV11-2 and TRBJ2-3; TRBD2 aligns across 10 bases. With 1 base clipped from V and 0 bases from J, the junction kept 4 bases outside the gene matches. CDR1 SGHAT and CDR2 FQNNGV come from the germline V gene. The CDR3 spans 17 residues. Here the CDR3 reads CASSLVASGGSTDTQYF. CDR3 DNA: TGTGCCAGCAGCTTAGTGGCTAGCGGGGGAAGCACAGATACGCAGTATTTT.

The chain recombines TRBV24-1 with TRBJ2-2, with D tentatively TRBD2 (7 bases). CDR1 and CDR2 from the germline V gene are KGHDR and SFDVKD. The V gene lost 3 bases and the J gene lost 7 bases, with 17 bases spanning the gap. This CDR3 region has 16 residues. The CDR3 loop reads CATSDLPRRGGGELFF. The CDR3 DNA is TGTGCCACCAGTGATCTACCCCGGAGGGGGGGCGGGGAGCTGTTTTTT.

The chain recombines TRBV19 with TRBJ2-1; 11 nucleotides align to TRBD2. The CDR3 spans 20 residues. V shed 3 bases and J 8 bases; nucleotides not matched to a gene: 21. Germline V gene lookup returns CDR1 LNHDA and CDR2 SQIVND (reference sequence). CDR3 DNA: TGTGCCAGTAGTATCGATTTAGGGAGGGGGGCTAGCGGGAGGAACTATGAGCAGTTCTTC. This gives the protein CASSIDLGRGASGRNYEQFF.